This TCR beta chain was identified during a study of T cells in Graves' hyperthyroidism and ophthalmopathy (dated by TCRdb to between 2018 and 2021). Context from the whole study: Peripheral blood was sampled at the time of initial diagnosis, prior to any treatment. TCR V-J signatures able to tell the groups apart were searched for in a discovery cohort of some 97 patients, of whom 40 to 45 had Graves' ophthalmopathy and about 60 had stable Graves' hyperthyroidism. An independent validation cohort of around 20 hyperthyroidism patients and roughly 16 patients who later progressed to ophthalmopathy tested prospective prediction of ophthalmopathy. For training and testing, the 95 to 100 patients in the discovery cohort were randomly divided in a 7:3 ratio. In about 6 Graves' hyperthyroidism patients, the study also compared T-cell repertoires from thyroid tissue with T-cell repertoires from blood. After sampling, hyperthyroidism patients received methimazole starting at 30 mg daily, and ophthalmopathy patients received high-dose intravenous methylprednisolone. According to the paper, TCR Vbeta CDR3 sequencing was carried out on approximately 140 peripheral blood samples, which came from more than 40 ophthalmopathy, 80 or so hyperthyroidism and roughly 17 progressor patients. Study-wide findings and limitations: No statistical method was used to set the sample size in advance, and investigators knew the group allocation. In validation, the model predicted progression to ophthalmopathy with over 65% sensitivity and over 72% specificity, a median of 6.5 months before onset. Most expanded thyroid clonotypes (frequency above 0.001) were also detected in blood, a finding suggesting that blood repertoires may reflect thyroid immune responses. A 13 V-J signature model separated ophthalmopathy from stable hyperthyroidism, with over 85% sensitivity and 81% to 82% specificity in cross-validation and 80%/75% in testing.

V is cut by 7 bases and J by 0 bases, and the space between the germline ends is 9 bases. CDR1 and CDR2 (LNHDA, SQIVND) derive from the germline V gene (reference sequence). From the cysteine up to the phenylalanine, the CDR3 has a length of 14 residues. The read is trimmed to its CDR3 DNA, 42 bases read in frame from base 1. On this clonotype itself: The specificity of this receptor is unknown. It has no much larger one-base neighbor in the sample; base qualities were not kept.

TCR beta CDR3 regions were amplified from RNA transcripts. The TCR CDR3 was subjected to a first round of RT-PCR using the HTBI primer set and the Qiagen OneStep RT-PCR kit. Libraries were constructed in a second round of multiplex PCR, after which size selection and purification were carried out. Libraries were sequenced paired-end with 100 bp reads on an Illumina HiSeq2000. The paper's data handling went like this. SOAPnuke was used to process the raw data, removing reads that contained adapters or uncalled bases, had a mean Phred below 15, or lacked an exact match to the constant primer or identifier. COPE v1.2.5 was used to merge high-quality paired reads, and clonotypes were defined as unique nucleotide sequences. MiTCR v1.1 was used to align the clonotypes against IMGT TRBV, TRBD and TRBJ reference segments. Analysis was restricted to V-J combinations with a frequency above 0.0001, which covered roughly 99% of repertoires. The TCS score was defined as the ratio of F50 (clonal expansion) to E x V (chaos), calculated using BLOSUM62-based TCRdist between CDR3 peptides within each V-J. Welch's t-statistics and random forest reduced roughly 500 V-J features to 13, which were used in a naive Bayes classifier (R e1071). TCRdb handled the public reads itself, with Q25 trimming in fastp and clone calling in MiXCR, and kept productive beta chains. Entries are consolidated by CDR3 protein sequence, retaining the most common genes and DNA. TCRdb's processing, not the authors', yielded these V and J calls. The sample table records around 490,000 distinct CDR3 sequences; less than 20% of these occur just once. The ten largest clonotypes hold approximately 50% of the sample.

Ophthalmopathy patients had moderately to severely active disease, with a Clinical Activity Score of 3 or more, a NOSPECS grade of 4 or more, and a disease duration of less than 3 months. The study excluded patients with uncontrolled infections, other autoimmune diseases, pregnancy or lactation. Diagnoses were established on the basis of clinical symptoms, serum thyroxine and TRAb, thyroid ultrasound, and orbital computed tomography. Ficoll-Paque density gradient centrifugation was used to isolate PBMCs from around 10 ml of fresh peripheral blood. Total RNA was extracted using Trizol reagent, and RNA quality was assessed on an Agilent 2100 Bioanalyzer.

The sequenced material came from blood. Here the chain combines TRBV19 and TRBJ2-2, with TRBD2 perhaps the D gene, on 6 matching bases. This TCR came from a middle-aged man with Graves' ophthalmopathy. CDR3 sequence: CASNLAANTGELFF. At the DNA level, the sequence is TGTGCCAGTAATTTAGCGGCGAACACCGGGGAGCTGTTTTTT.